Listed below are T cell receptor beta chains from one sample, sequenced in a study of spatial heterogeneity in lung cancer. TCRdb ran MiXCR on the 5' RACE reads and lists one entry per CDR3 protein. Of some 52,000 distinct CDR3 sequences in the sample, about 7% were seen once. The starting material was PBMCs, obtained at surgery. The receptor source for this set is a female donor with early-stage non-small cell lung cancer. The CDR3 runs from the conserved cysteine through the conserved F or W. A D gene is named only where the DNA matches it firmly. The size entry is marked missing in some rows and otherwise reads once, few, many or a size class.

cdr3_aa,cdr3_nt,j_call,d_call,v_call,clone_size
CASRGQGAMNTEAFF,TGTGCCAGCAGGGGACAGGGGGCAATGAACACTGAAGCTTTCTTT,TRBJ1-1,TRBD1,TRBV12-3/TRBV12-4,many
CASSSDINQPQHF,TGTGCCAGCAGCTCGGACATTAATCAGCCCCAGCATTTT,TRBJ1-5,-,TRBV5-5,many
CASSLPDRDGGYTF,TGTGCCAGCAGTTTACCGGACCGGGATGGTGGCTACACCTTC,TRBJ1-2,-,TRBV12-3/TRBV12-4,many
CASSPRASAYEQYF,TGTGCCAGCAGCCCCCGGGCTTCCGCCTACGAGCAGTACTTC,TRBJ2-7,-,TRBV7-2,many
CASSGPLETQYF,TGTGCCAGCAGTGGACCACTGGAGACCCAGTACTTC,TRBJ2-5,-,TRBV12-3/TRBV12-4,many
CASSFPSGGIHEQYF,TGTGCCAGCAGTTTTCCTAGCGGGGGGATTCACGAGCAGTACTTC,TRBJ2-7,TRBD2,TRBV28,many
CASSFSGAGELFF,TGTGCCAGCAGCTTTAGCGGCGCCGGGGAGCTGTTTTTT,TRBJ2-2,-,TRBV7-3,many
CSARELRGTDTQYF,TGCAGTGCTAGAGAGTTGCGGGGCACAGATACGCAGTATTTT,TRBJ2-3,-,TRBV20-1,many
CASSSSASPAYEQYF,TGTGCCAGCAGCTCAAGCGCCAGTCCCGCCTACGAGCAGTACTTC,TRBJ2-7,-,TRBV7-2,many
CASSYGASTDTQYF,TGTGCCAGCAGTTACGGAGCCTCCACAGATACGCAGTATTTT,TRBJ2-3,-,TRBV6-5,-
CASSQRVNIQYF,TGTGCCAGCAGCCAACGAGTAAACATTCAGTACTTC,TRBJ2-4,-,TRBV14,many
CASSFGVEISDTQYF,TGTGCCAGCAGTTTCGGAGTTGAGATCTCAGATACGCAGTATTTT,TRBJ2-3,-,TRBV28,-
CASRRAGTGVNEQYF,TGTGCCAGCAGGCGGGCCGGGACAGGGGTTAACGAGCAGTACTTC,TRBJ2-7,TRBD1,TRBV6-2/TRBV6-3,many
CASSLGGREQFF,TGTGCCAGCAGCTTAGGGGGTCGCGAGCAGTTCTTC,TRBJ2-1,-,TRBV11-2,-
CSVVQRIGANLNEQFF,TGCAGCGTCGTGCAAAGAATCGGGGCGAACCTCAATGAGCAGTTCTTC,TRBJ2-1,-,TRBV29-1,medium-sized
CASSDWTRVPGELFF,TGTGCCAGCAGTGATTGGACAAGGGTCCCCGGGGAGCTGTTTTTT,TRBJ2-2,-,TRBV2,many
CASSLSPTPSEETQYF,TGCGCCAGCAGCCTCTCCCCGACACCCTCTGAGGAGACCCAGTACTTC,TRBJ2-5,-,TRBV5-1,-
CASSHVDTRSGNTIYF,TGCGCCAGCAGCCACGTGGACACCCGCTCTGGAAACACCATATATTTT,TRBJ1-3,-,TRBV4-1,-
CASSFLWGTAGELFF,-,TRBJ2-2,-,TRBV7-8,-
CASSPRRYNEQFF,TGTGCCAGCAGCCCCCGGCGGTACAATGAGCAGTTCTTC,TRBJ2-1,-,TRBV7-3,-
CASTENGQPQHF,TGTGCCAGCACCGAGAACGGGCAGCCCCAGCATTTT,TRBJ1-5,-,TRBV28,-
CASSTRGGAYEQYF,TGTGCCAGCAGTACCCGTGGGGGAGCCTACGAGCAGTACTTC,TRBJ2-7,-,TRBV6-5,-
CASTSTLSSYNSPLHF,TGTGCCAGCACCTCGACATTAAGCTCCTATAATTCACCCCTCCACTTT,TRBJ1-6,-,TRBV12-3/TRBV12-4,few
CASSAAQETQYF,TGTGCCAGCAGTGCAGCCCAAGAGACCCAGTACTTC,TRBJ2-5,-,TRBV28,-
CATSDFGGTDTQYF,TGTGCCACCAGTGATTTTGGGGGAACAGATACGCAGTATTTT,TRBJ2-3,-,TRBV24-1,many
CATGQGAIPGELFF,TGTGCCACCGGACAGGGGGCGATTCCCGGGGAGCTGTTTTTT,TRBJ2-2,TRBD1,TRBV10-3,many
CASSFGGRADTQYF,TGTGCCAGCAGCTTTGGGGGTAGGGCAGATACGCAGTATTTT,TRBJ2-3,-,TRBV7-2,many
CASPNSEEDEKLFF,TGTGCCAGCCCCAACTCAGAGGAGGACGAAAAACTGTTTTTT,TRBJ1-4,-,TRBV21-1,-
CSATPPSSSYEQYF,TGCAGTGCGACCCCTCCCAGTTCCTCCTACGAGCAGTACTTC,TRBJ2-7,-,TRBV20-1,-
CASSRRPLENQETQYF,TGTGCCAGCTCACGACGCCCCTTAGAGAACCAAGAGACCCAGTACTTC,TRBJ2-5,-,TRBV18,many
CASRRSGEDEQFF,TGTGCCAGCAGACGGAGCGGGGAAGATGAGCAGTTCTTC,TRBJ2-1,TRBD2,TRBV12-3/TRBV12-4,many
CASSLSGGHSYNEQFF,TGTGCCAGCTCATTGAGCGGGGGCCACTCCTACAATGAGCAGTTCTTC,TRBJ2-1,TRBD2,TRBV18,many
CSARGQANSPLHF,TGCAGTGCTAGAGGCCAGGCTAATTCACCCCTCCACTTT,TRBJ1-6,-,TRBV20-1,-
CATSRDIGGNQPQHF,TGTGCCACCAGCAGAGATATCGGGGGCAATCAGCCCCAGCATTTT,TRBJ1-5,-,TRBV15,few
CASSLSAGDTDTQYF,TGCGCCAGCAGCTTATCAGCGGGGGACACAGATACGCAGTATTTT,TRBJ2-3,TRBD2,TRBV5-1,-
CASSLQPGPQETQYF,TGTGCCAGCAGCCTACAACCCGGGCCCCAAGAGACCCAGTACTTC,TRBJ2-5,-,TRBV11-2,few
CASSFLRTSGTADEQFF,TGTGCCAGCAGTTTCCTAAGGACTAGCGGGACGGCGGATGAGCAGTTCTTC,TRBJ2-1,TRBD2,TRBV12-3/TRBV12-4,many
CASSASGRNTEAFF,TGCGCCAGCAGCGCCAGTGGGAGGAACACTGAAGCTTTCTTT,TRBJ1-1,-,TRBV5-1,many
CASSPQLGGSTYNEQFF,TGTGCCAGCAGCCCTCAATTGGGGGGGTCCACCTACAATGAGCAGTTCTTC,TRBJ2-1,TRBD2,TRBV7-2,few
CASTSGRGYTF,TGTGCCAGCACCTCCGGGCGCGGCTACACCTTC,TRBJ1-2,-,TRBV7-8,many
CASSSTGGMGTDTQYF,TGTGCCAGCAGCTCTACAGGGGGCATGGGCACAGATACGCAGTATTTT,TRBJ2-3,TRBD1,TRBV7-2,few
CASKFGGLNEQFF,TGTGCCAGCAAGTTTGGGGGACTCAATGAGCAGTTCTTC,TRBJ2-1,-,TRBV6-2/TRBV6-3,many
CASSQNRRRLHF,TGTGCCAGCAGCCAAAATAGGCGGCGCCTCCACTTT,TRBJ1-6,-,TRBV3-1,-
CASSFSTSTDTQYF,TGTGCCAGCAGCTTTTCTACCAGCACAGATACGCAGTATTTT,TRBJ2-3,-,TRBV5-5,many
CASSFEGRAGELFF,TGTGCCAGCAGCTTTGAGGGGAGAGCCGGGGAGCTGTTTTTT,TRBJ2-2,-,TRBV11-3,-
CASSLAGTGNTIYF,TGTGCCAGCAGCTTAGCCGGGACTGGAAACACCATATATTTT,TRBJ1-3,-,TRBV7-9,many
CSLGDPGGELFF,TGCAGTCTCGGGGATCCGGGAGGGGAGCTGTTTTTT,TRBJ2-2,-,TRBV20-1,many
CASKEENTEAFF,TGTGCCAGTAAGGAAGAGAACACTGAAGCTTTCTTT,TRBJ1-1,-,TRBV28,many
CASSERGGLYNEQFF,TGTGCCAGCAGTGAGAGGGGGGGGCTCTACAATGAGCAGTTCTTC,TRBJ2-1,-,TRBV2,-
CASTILAGASYEQYF,TGCGCCAGTACAATACTAGCGGGGGCCTCCTACGAGCAGTACTTC,TRBJ2-7,TRBD2,TRBV5-1,few
CASGLGSTDTQYF,TGTGCCTCGGGGCTCGGCAGCACAGATACGCAGTATTTT,TRBJ2-3,-,TRBV6-5,many
CSATGRHTEAFF,TGCAGTGCAACCGGGAGGCACACTGAAGCTTTCTTT,TRBJ1-1,-,TRBV20-1,many
CASSFGGNTEAFF,TGTGCCAGCAGCTTCGGGGGTAACACTGAAGCTTTCTTT,TRBJ1-1,-,TRBV7-2,many
CSATLGDTQYF,TGCAGTGCCACCCTGGGTGATACGCAGTATTTT,TRBJ2-3,-,TRBV20-1,-